This T cell receptor (beta chain) derives from a study of control samples from healthy donors and cancer patients. The repertoire was sequenced with immunoSEQ multiplex PCR; TCRdb's copy has only in-frame clones and lacks some. The sample shows some 120,000 clones, over 90% of them seen only once. From germline, CDR1 is MNHNS and CDR2 SASEGT. The CDR3 is 16 residues long. Trimming took 3 bases from V and 3 from J; bases not matched to a gene: 6. The clonotype originates from a man under 40 in good health. Sample: blood. The J gene is TRBJ1-5, the V gene TRBV6-1; 9 bases match TRBD1. The CDR3 region has the DNA TGTGCCAGCAGTGAGAAAACAGGGGGCCTCAATCAGCCCCAGCATTTT. Translated, it gives CASSEKTGGLNQPQHF.